The following is a T cell receptor (beta chain) sequence with its context. What antigen it recognizes has not been identified. The sample holds no much larger clone one base away, and base qualities are not on file. The data stem from a study of blood T cell repertoires in COVID-19 (TCRdb year 2020). Describing the broader study: Samples covering the acute and convalescent phases of COVID-19 were provided by collaborators in the United States, Italy and Spain. Sample metadata almost always included a de-identified subject ID, COVID-19 status, age in years and sex. The prospective study material was composed of cDNA or gDNA derived from T cells, B-cell-depleted T cells, or PBMCs. A freely available public database, intended as a resource for researchers studying the immune response to SARS-CoV-2, is where the repertoires were released. HLA class I and class II types, where available, came from metadata supplied by the sample provider rather than from assay-based typing. The dataset comprised deeply sampled blood TCRbeta repertoires from subjects exposed to, actively infected with, or recovered from COVID-19. Samples came from the ongoing ImmuneRACE study (first 160 participants) plus 1,254 subjects from 6 global collaborators.

At one collaborating source in Seattle, patients were enrolled during active infection and were followed longitudinally through the course of disease. Each collaborating institution followed its own protocols to collect whole blood in K2EDTA tubes. For TCRbeta analysis, collaborators shipped samples in one of three forms: frozen whole blood, isolated PBMCs, or DNA extracted from either of those sample types. Study-wide findings and limitations: The amount of clinical and demographic metadata varied by source and participant and was provided uncurated.

Trimming costs V 2 bases and J 1 base, and their ends lie 21 bases apart. Based on the germline V gene, the CDR1 and CDR2 sequences are KGHSH and LQKENI. The CDR3 spans 18 residues, from the cysteine through the phenylalanine. The read is trimmed to its CDR3 DNA, 54 bases read in frame from base 1. TCRbeta CDR3 regions were amplified from genomic DNA using the immunoSEQ Assay, a bias-controlled multiplex PCR. On the study's bioinformatics: The number of nucleated cells in each sample was estimated by amplification of reference gene primers within the assay. Sequence reads were collapsed and filtered to measure the absolute abundance of every unique TCRbeta CDR3 rearrangement. Productive Simpson clonality was computed per sample as the square root of Simpson's diversity index over productive rearrangements. TCRdb limited this immuneACCESS table to in-frame rearrangements with V and J called. A share of clones is missing; checked studies link under half to unresolved V genes, and the rest is unexplained. From that table come the V and J calls and clone size; the DNA was used to work out D and trimming. The sample records around 160,000 clones, over 75% of which are singletons. Around an eighth of the sample comes from the top ten.

This clonotype originated in a man between 18 and 35 years old with COVID-19, enrolled during active disease. The sample was peripheral blood. The receptor chain draws on TRBV18 and TRBJ2-7; a weak D assignment points to TRBD1 (6 bases agree). DNA sequence: TGTGCCAGCTCACCAAGAAACCCGAGCAGGGGTCCTTCCTACGAGCAGTACTTC. This sequence encodes CASSPRNPSRGPSYEQYF.